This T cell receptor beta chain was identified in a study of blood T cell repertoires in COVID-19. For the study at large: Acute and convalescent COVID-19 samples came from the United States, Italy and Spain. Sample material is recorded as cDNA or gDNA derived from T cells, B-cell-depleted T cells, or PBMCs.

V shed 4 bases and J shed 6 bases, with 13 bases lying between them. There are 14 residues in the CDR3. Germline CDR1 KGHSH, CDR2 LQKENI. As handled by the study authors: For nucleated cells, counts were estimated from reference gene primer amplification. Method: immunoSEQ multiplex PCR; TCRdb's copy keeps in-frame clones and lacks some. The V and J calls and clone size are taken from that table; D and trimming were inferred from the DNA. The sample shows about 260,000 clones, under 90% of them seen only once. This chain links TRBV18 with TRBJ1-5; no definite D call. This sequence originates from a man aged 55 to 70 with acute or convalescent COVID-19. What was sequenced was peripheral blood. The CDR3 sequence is CASSLRRDSQPQHF. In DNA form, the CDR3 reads TGTGCCAGCTCACTAAGGAGGGATAGTCAGCCCCAGCATTTT.